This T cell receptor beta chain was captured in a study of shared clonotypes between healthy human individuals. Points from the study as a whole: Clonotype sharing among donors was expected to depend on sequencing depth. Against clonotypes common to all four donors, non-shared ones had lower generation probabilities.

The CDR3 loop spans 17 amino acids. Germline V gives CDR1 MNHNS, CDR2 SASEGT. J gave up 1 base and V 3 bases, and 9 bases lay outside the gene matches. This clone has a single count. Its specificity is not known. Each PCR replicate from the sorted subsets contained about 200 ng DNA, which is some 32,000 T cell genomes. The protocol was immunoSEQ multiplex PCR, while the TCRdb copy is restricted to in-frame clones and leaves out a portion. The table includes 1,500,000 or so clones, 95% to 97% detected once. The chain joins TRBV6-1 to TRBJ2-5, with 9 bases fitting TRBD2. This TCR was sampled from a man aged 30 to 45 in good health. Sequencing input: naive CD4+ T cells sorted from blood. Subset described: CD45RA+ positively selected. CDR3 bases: TGTGCCAGCAGTGAGAGGCCCGGACTAGCGTCCCAAGAGACCCAGTACTTC. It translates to CASSERPGLASQETQYF.